Following are 25 T cell receptor beta chains from one sample sequenced in a study of vaccination effects on CD4 cells after COVID-19. Their antigen targets remain unknown. ViraFEST expansion of antigen-specific CD4+ T cells with viral peptide pools preceded sequencing. The authors isolated CD4+ T cells after 10 days of culture. Having tested negative for nucleocapsid antibodies, the vaccine recipients showed no prior SARS-CoV-2 infection. Produced via immunoSEQ multiplex PCR; TCRdb's table is partial and in-frame only. The sample contains 68,000 or so clones, 80% of which appear only once. The sample in question was CD4+ T cells from PBMCs cultured with SARS-CoV-2 spike peptides, obtained before COVID-19 vaccination. The receptors were gathered from a human donor who received a COVID-19 vaccine.

V and J are TRBV29-1 and TRBJ2-6, with a tentative D call TRBD2 (7 bases). The length of the CDR3 is 16 residues. Per germline, CDR1 SQVTM and CDR2 ANQGSEA. V shed 7 bases and J shed 2 bases, with 18 bases lying between them. CDR3 sequence: CSGPRGRFPGANVLTF. For the CDR3, the DNA is TGCAGCGGTCCGCGGGGGCGTTTTCCTGGGGCCAACGTCCTGACTTTC.

In this sample, this clone turned up once. This chain connects TRBV7-2 to TRBJ1-1; D is unclear. CDR1 and CDR2 (germline): SGHTA, FQGNSA. The ends were cut back, 8 bases at V and 1 base at J, with 11 bases in the middle. The CDR3 is 13 residues long. The CDR3 loop reads CASREGPNTEAFF. For the CDR3, the DNA is TGTGCCAGCCGAGAAGGGCCGAACACTGAAGCTTTCTTT.

This chain uses TRBV11-3 with TRBJ2-3, with TRBD2 matching 10 bases. Germline V gene sequence: CDR1 SGHNT, CDR2 YENEEA. There are 17 residues in the CDR3. V lost 4 bases, J lost 4 bases, and 11 bases stayed unmatched. The CDR3 here is CASSSGGAGGPPDTQYF. The CDR3 DNA reads TGTGCCAGCAGCTCGGGAGGAGCGGGGGGGCCGCCAGATACGCAGTATTTT.

The rearrangement uses TRBV7-2 and TRBJ2-3; D is perhaps TRBD1 (5 bases). Deletions cut 2 bases from V and 6 bases from J, with 12 bases between. Germline assignment: CDR1 SGHTA and CDR2 FQGNSA. The CDR3 consists of 14 residues. CDR3 protein: CASSLTRVGDTQYF. CDR3 in DNA: TGTGCCAGCAGCTTAACCAGGGTAGGGGATACGCAGTATTTT.

The chain couples TRBV5-5 to TRBJ1-2, with unresolved D. Per germline, CDR1 SGHKS and CDR2 YYEKEE (reference sequence). V gave up 0 bases and J gave up 2 bases, with 11 bases separating them. The CDR3 totals 15 residues. CDR3 loop: CASSLAPTTNYGYTF. The CDR3, as DNA: TGTGCCAGCAGCTTGGCCCCCACTACCAACTATGGCTACACCTTC.

This sequence joins TRBV24-1 and TRBJ1-4; weak D call: TRBD1 (6 bases). V lost 3 bases and J lost 0, with 10 bases in between. Per germline, CDR1 KGHDR and CDR2 SFDVKD. The CDR3 contains 16 residues. This chain's CDR3 is CATSDPGQTTNEKLFF. In nucleotides, the CDR3 is TGTGCCACCAGTGATCCCGGACAGACAACTAATGAAAAACTGTTTTTT.

The gene calls are TRBV6-5 and TRBJ2-3; a possible D gene is TRBD2 (7 bases). The CDR3 has 15 residues. Between the trimmed V and J ends, which lost 7 bases and 5 bases, there was a span of 19 bases. Germline loops: CDR1 MNHEY, CDR2 SVGAGI. DNA of the CDR3: TGTGCCAGCACTTTCAGTGGGGGGGCCGGAGATACGCAGTATTTT. Translating it yields CASTFSGGAGDTQYF.

This rearrangement joins TRBV6-5 to TRBJ2-6; D perhaps matches TRBD1 (5 bases). From germline, CDR1 is MNHEY and CDR2 SVGAGI. The CDR3 covers 13 residues. Between the trimmed V and J ends, which lost 6 bases and 2 bases, there was a span of 5 bases. This chain's CDR3 is CASRTAGANVLTF. The CDR3 DNA is TGTGCCAGCAGGACAGCTGGGGCCAACGTCCTGACTTTC.

The CDR3 spells CASSPRTSGGTETQYF. CDR3 DNA sequence: TGTGCCAGTAGTCCACGTACTAGCGGGGGGACAGAGACCCAGTACTTC. The chain employs TRBV19 and TRBJ2-5; 12 nucleotides agree with TRBD2. Germline CDR1 LNHDA, CDR2 SQIVND (reference sequence). The J segment lost 4 bases and the V segment lost 5 bases, leaving 8 bases of the junction unmatched. The CDR3 contains 16 residues.

This sequence joins TRBV29-1 and TRBJ2-1, with D maybe TRBD1 (5 bases). The germline gives CDR1 SQVTM, CDR2 ANQGSEA. With 7 bases removed from V and 7 bases from J, the gap between germline ends came to 17 bases. This CDR3 is 13 amino acids long. The CDR3 nucleotides are TGCAGCGCCACTGAACAACAGGCAAATGAGCAGTTCTTC. Encoded protein: CSATEQQANEQFF.

A few counts support this clone. Here the CDR3 DNA reads TGTGCCAGCAGCTTAGGTAGACCAGAAGCTTTCTTT. The encoded protein is CASSLGRPEAFF. The rearrangement uses TRBV7-2 and TRBJ1-1; no definite D call. V shed 1 base and J shed 8 bases, with 8 bases lying between them. Germline V gene data show CDR1 as SGHTA and CDR2 as FQGNSA. CDR3 size: 12 residues. The full variable domain, with the rest looked up from reference TRBV7-2 and TRBJ1-1, is GAGVSQSPSNKVTEKGKDVELRCDPISGHTALYWYRQSLGQGLEFLIYFQGNSAPDKSGLPSDRFSAERTGGSVSTLTIQRTQQEDSAVYLCASSLGRPEAFFGQGTRLTVV.

This clone was observed a handful of times. CDR3 nucleotide sequence: TGTGCCTGGACCGGCGGAAGGAGCAATCAGCCCCAGCATTTT. Its protein product is CAWTGGRSNQPQHF. The rearrangement joins TRBV30 to TRBJ1-5; D remains ambiguous. CDR1 and CDR2 from the germline V gene are GTSNPN and SVGIG (reference sequence). V was pared by 4 bases and J by 1 base, with 11 bases between. The CDR3 is 14 residues long.

This clone was seen only a few times. The chain employs TRBV10-2 and TRBJ1-5, with no clear D. Trimming took 0 bases from V and 4 from J, leaving 7 bases between them. The CDR3 runs to 14 residues. Per germline, CDR1 WSHSY and CDR2 SAAADI. This CDR3 reads CASSESEVNQPQHF. The CDR3 bases are TGCGCCAGCAGTGAGTCGGAGGTTAATCAGCCCCAGCATTTT.

The chain joins TRBV18 to TRBJ2-1; D not certain. The CDR3 contains 15 residues. Germline loops: CDR1 KGHSH, CDR2 LQKENI. Between the trimmed V and J ends, which lost 4 bases and 3 bases, there was a span of 13 bases. The CDR3 protein is CASSLPSGLYNEQFF. In nucleotides, the CDR3 is TGTGCCAGCTCACTCCCGTCCGGCCTCTACAATGAGCAGTTCTTC.

The chain combines TRBV5-6 with TRBJ2-3; D uncertain. The CDR3 consists of 12 residues. V was clipped by 2 bases and J by 6 bases, with 7 bases between them. Per germline, CDR1 SGHDT and CDR2 YYEEEE. DNA of the CDR3: TGTGCCAGCAGCTTATGGCGGGATACGCAGTATTTT. Amino acid sequence: CASSLWRDTQYF.

The V gene is TRBV3-1 (or the pseudogene TRBV3-2), the J gene TRBJ2-3, with D tentatively TRBD2 (6 bases). V dropped 0 bases and J dropped 11 bases, with 18 bases sitting between them. CDR3 size: 15 residues. The germline gives CDR1 LGHDT, CDR2 YNNKEL (reference sequence). The chain's CDR3 is CASSQDGITGVRQYF. The CDR3 DNA is TGTGCCAGCAGCCAAGATGGTATAACGGGGGTTAGGCAGTATTTT.

In its sample, this clone was seen a few times. This chain connects TRBV6-2 or TRBV6-3 to TRBJ2-1; D gene uncertain. Trimming stripped 0 bases from V and 10 bases from J, with 10 bases between. CDR3 size: 13 residues. Germline-derived CDR1 and CDR2 are MNHEY and SVGEGT. For the CDR3, the DNA is TGTGCCAGCAGTTACTCGAACAGTCCAGAGCAGTTCTTC. Protein product: CASSYSNSPEQFF.

The chain combines TRBV6-4 with TRBJ1-2; TRBD1 aligns across 9 bases. The CDR3 is 14 amino acids. Losses at the gene ends were 6 bases for V and 2 bases for J; bases not matched to a gene: 4. Germline CDR1 MRHNA, CDR2 SNTAGT. CDR3 DNA: TGTGCCAGCAGCTCCGGGACAGGGAACTATGGCTACACCTTC. The encoded protein is CASSSGTGNYGYTF.

The chain is built from TRBV7-2 and TRBJ1-5; D is unresolved. The V gene's germline CDR1 is SGHTA and CDR2 FQGNSA. Trimming left V 5 bases short and J 9 bases short, with 17 bases between. The CDR3 is 14 amino acids. The CDR3 sequence is CASSHSTVLSPQHF. The CDR3, as DNA: TGTGCCAGCAGCCATTCCACGGTATTGTCGCCCCAGCATTTT.

V is TRBV24-1 and J is TRBJ2-1; the match to TRBD1 covers 8 bases. The junction had 8 bases not matched to a gene; V was cut back by 9 bases and J by 8 bases. The germline gives CDR1 KGHDR, CDR2 SFDVKD. This CDR3 has 13 residues. CDR3 region: CATGRQGWDEQFF. For the CDR3, the DNA is TGTGCCACCGGGAGACAGGGGTGGGATGAGCAGTTCTTC.

The chain joins TRBV29-1 to TRBJ1-2; no clear D gene. The CDR3 is 12 amino acids. V lost 7 bases and J 2 bases, leaving 11 bases between the germline ends. From germline, CDR1 is SQVTM and CDR2 ANQGSEA. The CDR3 region is CSALDGNYGYTF. The CDR3 DNA is TGCAGCGCTTTGGACGGGAACTATGGCTACACCTTC.

This chain joins TRBV25-1 and TRBJ1-1, with 7 bases identical to TRBD1. V lost 3 bases to trimming and J lost 3 bases; unmatched junction nucleotides: 7. Germline lookup yields CDR1 MGHDK and CDR2 SYGVNS. The length of the CDR3 is 15 residues. This chain's CDR3 is CASSEGTVGDTEAFF. The CDR3 bases are TGTGCCAGCAGTGAGGGGACAGTAGGGGACACTGAAGCTTTCTTT.

The gene calls are TRBV6-2 or TRBV6-3 and TRBJ1-5; 8 bases align to TRBD1. The CDR3 extends over 15 amino acids. After removal of 2 bases from V and 7 bases from J, the junction contained 7 bases not matched to a gene. CDR1 MNHEY and CDR2 SVGEGT come from the germline V gene. This chain's CDR3 is CASSYHAAGGQPQHF. DNA of the CDR3: TGTGCCAGCAGTTACCATGCCGCAGGGGGCCAGCCCCAGCATTTT.

The count of this clone is one. The J gene is TRBJ1-2, the V gene TRBV5-4, with a tentative D call TRBD1 (5 bases). The CDR3 loop spans 14 amino acids. The germline V and J ends were trimmed by 3 bases and 2 bases, with 11 bases remaining between them. Germline CDR1 is SGHNT and CDR2 is YYREEE (reference sequence). CDR3 region: CASSWEEGNYGYTF. Here the CDR3 DNA reads TGTGCCAGCAGCTGGGAGGAGGGGAACTATGGCTACACCTTC.

The chain combines TRBV14 with TRBJ1-2; D unresolved. The CDR3 sequence is 15 residues long. Per germline, CDR1 SGHDN and CDR2 FVKESK. V was cut by 1 base and J by 4 bases, with 13 bases left in between. In nucleotides, the CDR3 is TGTGCCAGCAGCCAAGGAGTGGGCCAGCTCTATGGCTACACCTTC. Its protein is CASSQGVGQLYGYTF. Variable domain in full (rest from reference TRBV14 and TRBJ1-2): EAGVTQFPSHSVIEKGQTVTLRCDPISGHDNLYWYRRVMGKEIKFLLHFVKESKQDESGMPNNRFLAERTGGTYSTLKVQPAELEDSGVYFCASSQGVGQLYGYTFGSGTRLTVV.